Below are 21 T cell receptor beta chains sequenced from a single sample in a study of T-cell reconstitution after alpha-beta-depleted transplantation in children. Preparing the TCRbeta library involved the use of unique molecular identifiers. TCRdb ran MiXCR on the PCR reads and lists one entry per CDR3 protein. The sample has over 400,000 distinct CDR3 sequences; approximately 41% are singletons. The sample here was PBMCs, taken before TCRalphabeta/CD19-depleted stem cell transplant. The receptors were sampled from a girl between 2 and 10 years old with aplastic anemia, due to receive a stem cell transplant.

The chain joins TRBV20-1 to TRBJ1-1; D uncertain. CDR1 and CDR2 (germline): DFQATT, SNEGSKA (reference sequence). V was clipped by 1 base and J by 3 bases, with 3 bases between them. The CDR3 loop spans 11 amino acids. This CDR3 is CSARAHTEAFF. The CDR3 DNA follows: TGCAGTGCTAGAGCCCACACTGAAGCTTTCTTT.

The CDR3: CASSSSDSYGYTF. CDR3 DNA sequence: TGTGCCAGCAGCTCCTCCGACAGCTATGGCTACACCTTC. The rearrangement links TRBV7-9 to TRBJ1-2; a possible D gene is TRBD1 (5 bases). Trimming stripped 4 bases from V and 4 bases from J, with 10 bases between. This CDR3 comprises 13 residues. CDR1 SEHNR and CDR2 FQNEAQ come from the germline V gene (reference sequence).

Only a few counts were recorded for this clonotype. V and J are TRBV5-6 and TRBJ2-3, with unresolved D. CDR3 size: 13 residues. With 4 bases removed from V and 2 bases from J, the gap between germline ends came to 8 bases. Germline V gene sequence: CDR1 SGHDT, CDR2 YYEEEE. For the CDR3, the DNA is TGTGCCAGCAGCCAACAAGTCACAGATACGCAGTATTTT. Its protein product is CASSQQVTDTQYF.

CDR3 protein: CASSFRAGGSSYEQYF. Here the CDR3 DNA reads TGTGCCAGCAGTTTTCGGGCGGGAGGGAGCTCCTACGAGCAGTACTTC. This chain uses TRBV12-3 or TRBV12-4 with TRBJ2-7, with 9 bases identical to TRBD2. Trimming removed 3 bases from V and 0 bases from J; junction bases left unmatched: 6. This CDR3 contains 16 residues.

The V gene is TRBV20-1, the J gene TRBJ1-1; 7 bases are shared with TRBD1. Trimming took 5 bases from V and 4 from J; bases not matched to a gene: 16. There are 16 residues in the CDR3. CDR1 and CDR2 from the germline V gene are DFQATT and SNEGSKA (reference sequence). The CDR3 sequence is CSARQGGRQSRTEAFF. The CDR3 coding sequence is TGCAGTGCTCGACAGGGCGGGAGGCAATCACGCACTGAAGCTTTCTTT.

In the case of this clonotype: A much bigger clone sits one base away, suggesting this may be a read error. The gene calls are TRBV12-3 or TRBV12-4 and TRBJ1-1; tentative D call: TRBD1 (6 bases). V lost 4 bases and J 7 bases, leaving 13 bases between the germline ends. CDR3 length equals 13 residues. The CDR3 DNA sequence: TGTGCCAGCAGTTCCCTGGGGGGCTATGAAGCTTTCTTT. Protein: CASSSLGGYEAFF.

The table lists this clonotype with many counts. The chain uses TRBV5-1 and TRBJ2-3; 8 nucleotides agree with TRBD2. The V gene's germline CDR1 is SGHRS and CDR2 YFSETQ. Losses at the gene ends were 2 bases for V and 4 bases for J; bases not matched to a gene: 3. The CDR3 has 14 residues. This chain's CDR3 is CASSFVSGADTQYF. The CDR3 bases are TGCGCCAGCAGCTTTGTTAGCGGGGCAGATACGCAGTATTTT.

The V call is TRBV5-5, the J call TRBJ2-3; 12 bases align to TRBD2. The CDR3 sequence is 15 residues long. Losses at the gene ends were 1 base for V and 6 bases for J; bases not matched to a gene: 3. CDR1 is SGHKS, CDR2 YYEKEE, per germline (reference sequence). The CDR3 nucleotides read TGTGCCAGCAGCTTGCGACTAGCGGGAGACGATACGCAGTATTTT. This encodes CASSLRLAGDDTQYF. The entire variable domain, with the rest obtained from reference TRBV5-5 and TRBJ2-3, is as follows: DAGVTQSPTHLIKTRGQQVTLRCSPISGHKSVSWYQQVLGQGPQFIFQYYEKEERGRGNFPDRFSARQFPNYSSELNVNALLLGDSALYLCASSLRLAGDDTQYFGPGTRLTVL.

The rearrangement links TRBV7-4 to TRBJ2-3; the D is unclear. Trimming left V 1 base short and J 1 base short, with 12 bases between. Germline V gives CDR1 SGHVT, CDR2 SQSDAQ. The CDR3 runs to 16 residues. The DNA for the CDR3 is TGTGCCAGCAGCTTAGGGTGGGGTCTGGGCACAGATACGCAGTATTTT. It codes for CASSLGWGLGTDTQYF.

V is TRBV28 and J is TRBJ1-5; perhaps TRBD1 as D (6 bases). CDR1 and CDR2 from the germline V gene are MDHEN and SYDVKM. V was pared by 6 bases and J by 3 bases, with 15 bases between. The CDR3 spans 15 residues. CDR3 sequence: CASSTHRETNQPQHF. The CDR3 DNA is TGTGCCAGCAGCACCCACAGGGAAACCAATCAGCCCCAGCATTTT.

CDR3 region: CSVGDRYRSNEQYF. The CDR3 DNA reads as TGCAGCGTAGGGGACAGATACCGAAGCAACGAGCAGTACTTC. The chain uses TRBV29-1 and TRBJ2-7; 7 bases fit TRBD1. The CDR3 extends over 14 amino acids. Germline trimming cut 6 bases from V and 5 bases from J; bases unmatched to any gene: 13. Germline CDR1 is SQVTM and CDR2 is ANQGSEA.

This clonotype was seen ten or more times. The chain has TRBV3-1 and TRBJ1-4; no clear D. Trimming stripped 3 bases from V and 6 bases from J, with 8 bases between. Germline CDR1 reads LGHDT; CDR2 reads YNNKEL (reference sequence). This CDR3 has 13 residues. CDR3 bases: TGTGCCAGCAGCCACCCACCTGATGAAAAACTGTTTTTT. Encoded protein: CASSHPPDEKLFF.

This clonotype occurred a few times. CDR3: CASVSGTPNTGELFF. The CDR3 DNA sequence: TGTGCCAGCGTTTCCGGGACGCCTAACACCGGGGAGCTGTTTTTT. The chain uses TRBV6-5 and TRBJ2-2; D is tentatively TRBD1 or TRBD2 (5 bases each). The CDR3 totals 15 residues. V was trimmed by 8 bases and J by 2 bases, leaving 15 bases between them. Germline CDR1 and CDR2: MNHEY and SVGAGI.

This clonotype was seen a few times. The V and J genes are TRBV4-2 and TRBJ1-5; a possible D gene is TRBD1 (6 bases). The CDR3 totals 18 residues. Germline V gene lookup returns CDR1 LGHNA and CDR2 YNFKEQ. The V end lost 0 bases, the J end lost 0 bases, and 15 bases lay between the germline ends. The CDR3 here is CASSQDGDNRYSNQPQHF. CDR3 coding DNA: TGTGCCAGCAGCCAAGATGGGGACAACCGATATAGCAATCAGCCCCAGCATTTT.

This clonotype was observed many times. CDR3 nucleotides: TGTGCCAGCGTGGACTTTTCTAGCGGGGGAGATACGCAGTATTTT. Protein sequence: CASVDFSSGGDTQYF. The rearrangement uses TRBV6-2 or TRBV6-3 and TRBJ2-3; 10 nucleotides align to TRBD2. V lost 8 bases, J lost 5 bases, and 10 bases stayed unmatched. This CDR3 comprises 15 residues. Looked up from germline, CDR1 is MNHEY and CDR2 is SVGEGT.

This rearrangement joins TRBV7-3 to TRBJ2-1, with D possibly called TRBD1 or TRBD2 (5 bases each). CDR3 length: 17 residues. Germline lookup yields CDR1 SGHTA and CDR2 FQGTGA. The V end was cut by 3 bases, the J end by 0 bases, with 15 bases between. CDR3 nucleotide sequence: TGTGCCAGCAGCTTTAACCTTATTGGGGGCTCCTACAATGAGCAGTTCTTC. Translating gives CASSFNLIGGSYNEQFF. The variable domain in full, completed from reference TRBV7-3 and TRBJ2-1, reads GAGVSQTPSNKVTEKGKYVELRCDPISGHTALYWYRQSLGQGPEFLIYFQGTGAADDSGLPNDRFFAVRPEGSVSTLKIQRTERGDSAVYLCASSFNLIGGSYNEQFFGPGTRLTVL.

This clonotype was counted only a few times. The V and J genes are TRBV10-3 and TRBJ2-5; unclear D gene. In germline, CDR1 is ENHRY, CDR2 SYGVKD. Trimming took off 4 bases at V and 11 bases at J, with 8 bases between the two ends. This CDR3 comprises 10 residues. CDR3 region: CAISAPPQYF. CDR3 nucleotide sequence: TGTGCCATCAGTGCGCCCCCGCAGTACTTC.

V usage is TRBV20-1 and J usage is TRBJ2-1, with D perhaps TRBD1 or TRBD2 (5 bases each). The germline V gene has CDR1 DFQATT and CDR2 SNEGSKA (reference sequence). This CDR3 has 13 amino acids. V lost 3 bases and J 4 bases, leaving 10 bases between the germline ends. This chain's CDR3 is CSARAGSYNEQFF. CDR3 sequence (DNA): TGCAGTGCTAGGGCAGGGAGTTACAATGAGCAGTTCTTC.

In its sample, this clonotype was seen once. The CDR3 loop is CAGAGEQGGRTNEQFF. The CDR3 nucleotides are TGTGCCGGCGCCGGGGAGCAGGGGGGTAGGACGAATGAGCAGTTCTTC. The chain couples TRBV30 to TRBJ2-1, with D possibly matching TRBD1 (7 bases). Trimming removed 8 bases at V and 7 bases at J, with 27 bases between. The CDR3 runs 16 residues. Germline loops: CDR1 GTSNPN, CDR2 SVGIG (reference sequence).

The V and J genes are TRBV7-3 and TRBJ1-1; 10 nucleotides match TRBD1. V trimming: 2 bases; J trimming: 1 base; junction bases outside the gene matches: 4. The CDR3 extends over 16 amino acids. The germline CDR1 and CDR2 sequences are SGHTA and FQGTGA. The CDR3 sequence: CASSLGTGAGNTEAFF. The CDR3 DNA reads TGTGCCAGCAGCTTAGGGACAGGGGCGGGGAACACTGAAGCTTTCTTT.

The chain recombines TRBV4-1 with TRBJ2-3; 8 bases line up with TRBD2. Germline CDR1 and CDR2: MGHRA and YSYEKL. This CDR3 has 16 residues. V gave up 0 bases and J gave up 3 bases; unmatched junction bases: 5. The CDR3 region has the DNA TGCGCCAGCAGCCAAGAGGGGAGCGGGGGAACAGATACGCAGTATTTT. As protein: CASSQEGSGGTDTQYF.